This T cell receptor (beta chain) was documented in a study of blood T cell repertoires in COVID-19. Turning to the study itself: Specimens from acute and convalescent COVID-19 originated in the United States, Italy and Spain. From T cells, B-cell-depleted T cells, or PBMCs came the material, which was cDNA or gDNA.

Per the original data handling: The assay estimated nucleated cells by amplifying reference gene primers. The method was immunoSEQ multiplex PCR; TCRdb's version includes in-frame clones alone and lacks a portion of them. The V and J calls and the clone size are those of that table, but D and trimming were determined from the DNA. The table lists around 170,000 clones, around 90% of them singletons. V was cut by 2 bases and J by 6 bases, with 14 bases left in between. This CDR3 has 14 amino acids. Germline CDR1 reads SGDLS; CDR2 reads YYNGEE. The chain recombines TRBV9 with TRBJ1-1, with D possibly being TRBD1 (6 bases). Sequenced: peripheral blood. This sequence originates from a man aged 55 to 70 with acute or convalescent COVID-19. The DNA of the CDR3 is TGTGCCAGCAGCGTCCAACAGGGCGGATCTGAAGCTTTCTTT. This encodes CASSVQQGGSEAFF.